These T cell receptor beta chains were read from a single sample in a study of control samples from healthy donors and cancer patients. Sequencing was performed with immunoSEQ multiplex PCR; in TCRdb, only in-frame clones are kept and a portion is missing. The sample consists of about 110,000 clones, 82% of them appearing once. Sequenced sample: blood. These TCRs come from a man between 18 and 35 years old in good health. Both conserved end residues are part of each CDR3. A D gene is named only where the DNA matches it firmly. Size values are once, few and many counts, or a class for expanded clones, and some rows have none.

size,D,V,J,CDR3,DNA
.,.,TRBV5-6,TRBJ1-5,CASSFGPSHSNQPQHF,TGTGCCAGCAGCTTCGGTCCAAGCCATAGCAATCAGCCCCAGCATTTT
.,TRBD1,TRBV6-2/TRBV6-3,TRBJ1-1,CASSYPTGGTEAFF,TGTGCCAGCAGTTACCCCACAGGGGGCACTGAAGCTTTCTTT
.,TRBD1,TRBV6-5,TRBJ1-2,CASYRDRGNNYGYTF,TGTGCCAGCTACCGGGACAGGGGGAACAACTATGGCTACACCTTC
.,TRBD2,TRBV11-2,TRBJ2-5,CASSITSGGAAKTQYF,TGTGCCAGCAGCATCACCAGCGGGGGGGCCGCGAAGACCCAGTACTTC
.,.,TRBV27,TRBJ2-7,CASSPTDTSSYEQYF,TGTGCCAGCAGCCCTACCGACACTTCCTCCTACGAGCAGTACTTC
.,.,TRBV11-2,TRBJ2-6,CASSSSRTGANVLTF,TGTGCCAGCAGCTCCTCCCGGACAGGGGCCAACGTCCTGACTTTC
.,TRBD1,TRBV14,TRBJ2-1,CASSQLIGTVSYNEQFF,TGTGCCAGCAGCCAACTAATCGGGACAGTCTCCTACAATGAGCAGTTCTTC
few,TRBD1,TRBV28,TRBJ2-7,CASSSPGTGPYEQYF,TGTGCCAGCAGTTCCCCCGGGACAGGGCCCTACGAGCAGTACTTC
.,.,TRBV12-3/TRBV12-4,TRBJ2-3,CASSPGQPDTQYF,TGTGCCAGCAGCCCGGGACAACCAGATACGCAGTATTTT
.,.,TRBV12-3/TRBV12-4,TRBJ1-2,CASSYGEGYTF,TGTGCCAGCAGTTACGGGGAAGGCTACACCTTC
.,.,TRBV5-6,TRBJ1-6,CASSYRAFSSSYNSPLHF,TGTGCCAGCAGCTATCGGGCCTTTTCCAGCTCCTATAATTCACCCCTCCACTTT
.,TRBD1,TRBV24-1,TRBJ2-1,CATSDIGQATYNEQFF,TGTGCCACCAGTGATATAGGACAGGCAACCTACAATGAGCAGTTCTTC
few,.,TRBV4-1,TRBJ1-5,CASSHGGARSSNQPQHF,TGCGCCAGCAGCCATGGTGGGGCTAGGAGTAGCAATCAGCCCCAGCATTTT
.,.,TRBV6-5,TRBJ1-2,CASSYSPGPTYGYTF,TGTGCCAGCAGTTACTCCCCGGGACCCACCTATGGCTACACCTTC
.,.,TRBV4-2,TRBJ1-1,CASSQEDRLNTEAFF,TGTGCCAGCAGCCAAGAGGACAGACTGAACACTGAAGCTTTCTTT
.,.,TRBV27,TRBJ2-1,CASSLSWTANEQFF,TGTGCCAGCAGTTTAAGTTGGACAGCCAATGAGCAGTTCTTC
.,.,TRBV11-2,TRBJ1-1,CASSLYRGGYGTEAFF,TGTGCCAGCAGCTTATATCGTGGTGGTTATGGGACTGAAGCTTTCTTT
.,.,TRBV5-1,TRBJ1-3,CASSLGARGNTIYF,TGCGCCAGCAGCTTGGGGGCCCGAGGAAACACCATATATTTT
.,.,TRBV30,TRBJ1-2,CAWIKQGNNGYTF,TGTGCCTGGATTAAACAGGGCAACAATGGCTACACCTTC
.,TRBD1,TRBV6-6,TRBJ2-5,CASRQGRWETQYF,TGTGCCAGCCGACAGGGGAGGTGGGAGACCCAGTACTTC
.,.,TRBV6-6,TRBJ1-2,CASSNTLLGGYTF,TGTGCCAGCAGCAACACCCTCCTGGGGGGCTACACCTTC
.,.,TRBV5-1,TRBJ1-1,CASSYSGSFRNTEAFF,TGCGCCAGCAGCTACAGTGGATCCTTTCGGAACACTGAAGCTTTCTTT
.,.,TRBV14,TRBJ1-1,CASSPTVAGAIRNTEAFF,TGTGCCAGCAGCCCCACGGTTGCGGGCGCAATAAGGAACACTGAAGCTTTCTTT
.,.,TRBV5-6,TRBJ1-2,CASTQGGSRASYGYTF,TGTGCCAGCACCCAGGGTGGAAGTAGGGCTTCCTATGGCTACACCTTC
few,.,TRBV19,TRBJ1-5,CASSIGLGSKPQHF,TGTGCCAGTAGTATAGGTTTGGGGAGTAAGCCCCAGCATTTT
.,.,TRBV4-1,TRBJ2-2,CASSLRGTGKGVTGELFF,TGCGCCAGCAGCCTACGAGGTACAGGGAAGGGGGTCACCGGGGAGCTGTTTTTT
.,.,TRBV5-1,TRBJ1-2,CASSSEGGYTF,TGCGCCAGCAGCTCGGAGGGGGGCTACACCTTC
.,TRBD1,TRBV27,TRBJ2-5,CASSWTGDETQYF,TGTGCCAGCAGTTGGACAGGGGATGAGACCCAGTACTTC
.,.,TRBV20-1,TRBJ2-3,CSASRILDTQYF,TGCAGTGCTAGTAGGATTCTAGATACGCAGTATTTT
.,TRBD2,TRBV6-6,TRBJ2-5,CASSSSGGSLETQYF,TGTGCCAGCAGTTCTAGCGGGGGGTCGTTGGAGACCCAGTACTTC
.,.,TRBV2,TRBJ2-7,CASSPRLAREQYF,TGTGCCAGCAGCCCCCGGCTAGCCAGAGAGCAGTACTTC
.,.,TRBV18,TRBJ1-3,CASSPSGSGNTIYF,TGTGCCAGCTCCCCCTCGGGGTCTGGAAACACCATATATTTT
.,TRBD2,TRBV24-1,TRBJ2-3,CATSEGGTDTQYF,TGTGCCACCAGTGAGGGGGGGACCGATACGCAGTATTTT
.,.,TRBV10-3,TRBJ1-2,CAISESVVDYGYTF,TGTGCCATCAGTGAGTCGGTGGTGGACTATGGCTACACCTTC
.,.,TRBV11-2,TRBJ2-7,CASSLNPGGTYEQYF,TGTGCCAGCAGCTTAAACCCAGGAGGTACCTACGAGCAGTACTTC
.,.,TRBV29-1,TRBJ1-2,CSGGQTNYGYTF,TGCAGCGGTGGACAGACCAACTATGGCTACACCTTC
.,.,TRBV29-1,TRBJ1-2,CSGLRGTGYTF,TGCAGCGGCTTGCGGGGGACTGGCTACACCTTC
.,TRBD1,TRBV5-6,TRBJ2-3,CASSLYLDRGTDTQYF,TGTGCCAGCAGCTTGTATTTGGACAGGGGAACAGATACGCAGTATTTT
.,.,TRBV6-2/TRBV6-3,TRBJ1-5,CASSPRSSNQPQHF,TGTGCCAGCAGTCCCCGATCGAGCAATCAGCCCCAGCATTTT
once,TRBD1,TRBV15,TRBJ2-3,CATTQYRGAQDTQYF,TGTGCCACCACGCAATACAGGGGGGCCCAGGATACGCAGTATTTT
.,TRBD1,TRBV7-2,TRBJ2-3,CASSSRNRGALTDTQYF,TGTGCCAGCAGCTCACGCAACAGGGGGGCCCTCACAGATACGCAGTATTTT
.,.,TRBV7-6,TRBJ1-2,CASSLSAGGHYYGYTF,TGTGCCAGCAGCCTCTCGGCGGGGGGGCACTACTATGGCTACACCTTC